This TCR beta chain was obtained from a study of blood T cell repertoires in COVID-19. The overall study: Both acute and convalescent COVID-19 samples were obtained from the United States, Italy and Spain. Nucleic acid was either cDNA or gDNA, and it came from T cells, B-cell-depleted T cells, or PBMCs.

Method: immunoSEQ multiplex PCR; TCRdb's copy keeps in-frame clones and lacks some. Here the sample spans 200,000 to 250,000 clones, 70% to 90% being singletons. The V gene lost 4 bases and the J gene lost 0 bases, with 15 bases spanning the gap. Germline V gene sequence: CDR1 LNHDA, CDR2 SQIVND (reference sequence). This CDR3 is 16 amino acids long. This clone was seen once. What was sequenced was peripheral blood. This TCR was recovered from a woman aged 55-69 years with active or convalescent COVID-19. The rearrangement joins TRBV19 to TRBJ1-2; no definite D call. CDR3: CASSTPGEVPNYGYTF. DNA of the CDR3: TGTGCCAGTAGTACCCCCGGGGAAGTACCTAACTATGGCTACACCTTC.